This T cell receptor (beta chain) emerged from a study of blood T cell repertoires in COVID-19 (dated by TCRdb to about 2020). In terms of the full investigation: Samples covering the acute and convalescent phases of COVID-19 were provided by collaborators in the United States, Italy and Spain. The sample metadata nearly always contained a de-identified subject ID, COVID-19 status, age in years and sex. A freely available public database, intended as a resource for researchers studying the immune response to SARS-CoV-2, is where the repertoires were released. HLA class I and class II types, where available, came from metadata supplied by the sample provider rather than from assay-based typing. The samples were drawn from two sources: the first 160 participants of the ongoing ImmuneRACE study, and 1,254 subjects contributed by 6 global collaborators. The prospective study material was composed of cDNA or gDNA derived from T cells, B-cell-depleted T cells, or PBMCs. Subjects who had been exposed to COVID-19, were actively infected with it, or had recovered from it provided the deeply sampled blood TCRbeta repertoires that made up the dataset.

The paper as a whole reports these results and caveats: How much clinical and demographic metadata was included differed by source and by participant, and the metadata was provided uncurated.

Each collaborating institution followed its own protocols to collect whole blood in K2EDTA tubes. For TCRbeta analysis, collaborators shipped samples in one of three forms: frozen whole blood, isolated PBMCs, or DNA extracted from either of those sample types. Trimming removed 8 bases from V and 2 bases from J, leaving 19 bases between the germline ends. The CDR3 covers 17 residues, taking in both the cysteine and the phenylalanine. Only CDR3 DNA is held: 51 bases, read in frame from base 1. CDR1 MDHEN and CDR2 SYDVKM were looked up in the germline V gene. In regard to this clone: Its antigen specificity is not known. No qualities accompany the bases; no much larger clone lies one base away.

The immunoSEQ Assay, a bias-controlled multiplex PCR, was used to amplify TCRbeta CDR3 regions from genomic DNA. As for the authors' bioinformatics: Within the assay, amplification of reference gene primers was used to estimate how many nucleated cells each sample contained. To quantify the absolute abundance of each unique TCRbeta CDR3 rearrangement, sequence reads were collapsed and filtered. For each sample, productive Simpson clonality was calculated by taking the square root of Simpson's diversity index across productive rearrangements. TCRdb took this table from immuneACCESS and kept in-frame rearrangements with V and J called. Such tables lack part of the clones; where checked against another copy, unresolved V genes explain under half of the gap, and the rest is unexplained. That table gives V, J and clone size, and the DNA gave D and trimming. The sample contains roughly 80,000 clones, over 75% of them found a single time. The ten largest account for approximately 10% of the sample.

This receptor was taken from a man between 50 and 59 years old with acute or convalescent COVID-19. Recombination joined TRBV28 with TRBJ2-6; 6 matching bases give a weak D call of TRBD1. Sequenced input: peripheral blood. The sequenced DNA: TGTGCCAGCGTCTCGGCAGGGGTTCCCACTGGGGCCAACGTCCTGACTTTC. This sequence encodes CASVSAGVPTGANVLTF.